A single sample gave rise to the 25 T cell receptor beta chains below, sequenced in a study of CD8+ T cells in alopecia areata. The authors extracted RNA and reverse transcribed it into cDNA as the sequencing template. Sequenced by immunoSEQ multiplex PCR; TCRdb stores in-frame clones only, minus some. The data show 200,000 to 250,000 clones, about 60% seen once. This material consisted of CD4+ T cells sorted from blood, taken at week 0. Source of these receptors: a human donor with alopecia areata.

The chain carries TRBV29-1 and TRBJ2-3; D gene unclear. This CDR3 has 13 residues. Germline loops: CDR1 SQVTM, CDR2 ANQGSEA. The V gene lost 7 bases and the J gene lost 2 bases, with 13 bases spanning the gap. The CDR3 region is CSGMRPLTDTQYF. The CDR3 nucleotides are TGCAGCGGGATGCGACCGCTCACAGATACGCAGTATTTT.

This chain joins TRBV7-7 and TRBJ2-1; TRBD2 aligns across 7 bases. The CDR3 totals 15 residues. The trim removed 5 bases at V and 6 bases at J, leaving 10 bases unmatched. Germline-derived CDR1 and CDR2 are SSHAT and FNYEAQ (reference sequence). The DNA of the CDR3 is TGTGCCAGCAGCGCCTCGGGGGGAAGATCCAATGAGCAGTTCTTC. Its translation: CASSASGGRSNEQFF.

The DNA for the CDR3 is TGCAGCGTCCGGGACATGCTGTACGAGCAGTACTTC. As protein: CSVRDMLYEQYF. V and J are TRBV29-1 and TRBJ2-5; TRBD1 might be the D (6 bases). The DNA end is a closer match to TRBJ2-7, so the J assignment may be wrong. CDR3 length: 12 residues. The germline CDR1 and CDR2 sequences are SQVTM and ANQGSEA.

The gene calls are TRBV14 and TRBJ2-1; 7 positions match TRBD2. The CDR3 consists of 15 residues. V dropped 1 base and J dropped 2; count of bases not matched to a gene: 2. The germline gives CDR1 SGHDN, CDR2 FVKESK. CDR3 nucleotides: TGTGCCAGCAGCCAAGCGGCGGGGGCCTACAATGAGCAGTTCTTC. Translation: CASSQAAGAYNEQFF.

This sequence joins TRBV25-1 and TRBJ2-7; D unclear. This CDR3 has 13 residues. The germline gives CDR1 MGHDK, CDR2 SYGVNS. Trimming removed 4 bases at V and 0 bases at J, with 7 bases between. The CDR3 loop is CASSATGSYEQYF. Written as DNA, the CDR3 is TGTGCCAGCAGTGCAACTGGCTCCTACGAGCAGTACTTC.

V gene TRBV5-1 combines with J gene TRBJ2-7; 10 positions match TRBD1. This CDR3 comprises 15 residues. Trimming removed 0 bases from V and 2 bases from J; junction bases left unmatched: 2. The germline gives CDR1 SGHRS, CDR2 YFSETQ. The CDR3 region is CASSLVGTGAYEQYF. The CDR3, as DNA: TGCGCCAGCAGCTTGGTGGGGACAGGGGCCTACGAGCAGTACTTC.

The rearrangement uses TRBV2 and TRBJ2-1; TRBD1 or TRBD2 may be the D gene (6 bases each). V was cut by 10 bases and J by 9 bases, with 22 bases left in between. The CDR3 length is 14 residues. CDR1 and CDR2 from the germline V gene are SNHLY and FYNNEI. CDR3 nucleotides: TGTGCCACCCAACAGGGCCTAGCGTCACCTGAGCAGTTCTTC. It translates to CATQQGLASPEQFF.

The V gene is TRBV9, the J gene TRBJ1-2; D gene ambiguous. The V end lost 4 bases, the J end lost 4 bases, and 20 bases lay between the germline ends. The CDR3 has 16 residues. Looked up from germline, CDR1 is SGDLS and CDR2 is YYNGEE. This CDR3 is CASSPQIGSTLYGYTF. The CDR3 coding sequence is TGTGCCAGCAGCCCCCAAATCGGGAGTACCCTCTATGGCTACACCTTC.

In this sample, this clone turned up a few times. V gene TRBV2 combines with J gene TRBJ2-1; no definite D call. CDR1 and CDR2 (germline): SNHLY, FYNNEI. The CDR3 totals 13 residues. The germline V and J ends were trimmed by 2 bases and 6 bases, with 8 bases remaining between them. CDR3 in amino acids: CASSEREVNEQFF. For the CDR3, the DNA is TGTGCCAGCAGTGAAAGGGAAGTCAATGAGCAGTTCTTC.

This clone has only one observation. V usage is TRBV6-5 and J usage is TRBJ2-2, with 9 nucleotides matching TRBD2. This CDR3 spans 16 amino acids. Trimming took 1 base from V and 4 from J; bases not matched to a gene: 4. The germline gives CDR1 MNHEY, CDR2 SVGAGI. The CDR3 DNA reads as TGTGCCAGCAGTTACTGGGGTAGCGGGAGCACCGGGGAGCTGTTTTTT. This sequence encodes CASSYWGSGSTGELFF.

A single count supports this clone. The chain recombines TRBV6-5 with TRBJ2-7; 10 bases match TRBD1. The germline CDR1 and CDR2 sequences are MNHEY and SVGAGI. CDR3 length equals 15 residues. Germline trimming cut 5 bases from V and 12 bases from J; bases unmatched to any gene: 16. Here the CDR3 reads CASSKPGQGTFSMYF. CDR3 DNA sequence: TGTGCCAGCAGTAAACCGGGACAGGGGACTTTCAGTATGTACTTC.

The chain couples TRBV29-1 to TRBJ1-1; D remains ambiguous. V dropped 4 bases and J dropped 3 bases, with 12 bases sitting between them. Germline V gene lookup returns CDR1 SQVTM and CDR2 ANQGSEA. The CDR3 contains 13 residues. The CDR3 DNA is TGCAGCGTTGTGTGGCAGGTCCACACTGAAGCTTTCTTT. It is translated as CSVVWQVHTEAFF.

CDR3 DNA sequence: TGCGCCAGCAGCTTGGGTCAGGAGCAGACCCAGTACTTC. Translated, it gives CASSLGQEQTQYF. This chain uses TRBV5-1 with TRBJ2-5; the D is unclear. The V gene lost 0 bases and the J gene lost 6 bases, with 9 bases spanning the gap. The germline V gene encodes CDR1 SGHRS and CDR2 YFSETQ. The CDR3 spans 13 residues.

The rearrangement uses TRBV6-1 and TRBJ2-7; 9 positions match TRBD1. V dropped 3 bases and J dropped 3; count of bases not matched to a gene: 3. There are 14 residues in the CDR3. Germline CDR1 and CDR2: MNHNS and SASEGT. This chain's CDR3 is CASSDRTGDYEQYF. The CDR3 DNA reads as TGTGCCAGCAGTGATAGGACAGGGGACTACGAGCAGTACTTC.

This chain connects TRBV4-1 to TRBJ1-4; 10 bases are shared with TRBD1. The CDR3 sequence is 14 residues long. Germline values: CDR1 MGHRA, CDR2 YSYEKL. V lost 4 bases to trimming and J lost 8 bases; unmatched junction nucleotides: 4. In DNA form, the CDR3 reads TGCGCCAGCAGCCGGACAGGGGGTCCGGAAAAACTGTTTTTT. This sequence encodes CASSRTGGPEKLFF.

This clone came up once. This chain uses TRBV2 with TRBJ1-1; the D gene is possibly TRBD1 (5 bases). Per the germline V gene, CDR1 is SNHLY and CDR2 is FYNNEI. This CDR3 comprises 14 residues. The V gene lost 1 base and the J gene lost 6 bases, with 12 bases spanning the gap. The CDR3: CASSEGPGGAEAFF. Written as DNA, the CDR3 is TGTGCCAGCAGTGAAGGTCCTGGGGGGGCTGAAGCTTTCTTT.

V and J are TRBV9 and TRBJ1-6, with unresolved D. V dropped 2 bases and J dropped 5 bases, with 8 bases sitting between them. CDR3 length: 14 residues. CDR1 is SGDLS, CDR2 YYNGEE, per germline. The CDR3 region has the DNA TGTGCCAGCAGCGTGGACTTAGATAATTCACCCCTCCACTTT. Amino acids: CASSVDLDNSPLHF. Combining the CDR3 with reference TRBV9 and TRBJ1-6 gives the whole variable domain DSGVTQTPKHLITATGQRVTLRCSPRSGDLSVYWYQQSLDQGLQFLIQYYNGEERAKGNILERFSAQQFPDLHSELNLSSLELGDSALYFCASSVDLDNSPLHFGNGTRLTVT.

This clone was detected only a few times. The germline gene is not matched at one end of the junction; a read error may be the cause. This chain connects TRBV23-1 to TRBJ1-2; 9 bases are shared with TRBD1. TRBV23-1 is an open reading frame, and its role is uncertain. The CDR3 loop spans 15 amino acids. CDR3 sequence (DNA): TGCGCCAGCAGTCAAGGCGGTATAGGACAGGGGTTAAGTTGCTTC. Its translation is CASSQGGIGQGLSCF.

V and J are TRBV4-1 and TRBJ1-2; D is undetermined. Germline assignment: CDR1 MGHRA and CDR2 YSYEKL. Trimming cost V 3 bases and J 4 bases, with 15 bases left between them. The CDR3 covers 15 residues. The CDR3 loop is CASSQLPGVGYGYTF. The CDR3 bases are TGCGCCAGCAGCCAGCTGCCCGGGGTTGGCTATGGCTACACCTTC.

This CDR3 reads CASSLRVPGQGNTGELFF. CDR3 nucleotide sequence: TGTGCCAGCAGCTTGCGGGTTCCGGGACAGGGGAACACCGGGGAGCTGTTTTTT. The chain joins TRBV7-8 to TRBJ2-2; 9 bases agree with TRBD1. From germline, CDR1 is SGHVS and CDR2 FQNEAQ. CDR3 length equals 18 residues. J gave up 1 base and V 3 bases, and 9 bases lay outside the gene matches.

This clone has more than one count but fewer than ten. This rearrangement joins TRBV5-4 to TRBJ2-2, with TRBD1 identical over 7 bases. J was trimmed by 0 bases and V by 4 bases; bases with no gene match: 6. The germline V gene encodes CDR1 SGHNT and CDR2 YYREEE (reference sequence). This CDR3 is 16 amino acids long. This CDR3 reads CASSLYGTANTGELFF. CDR3 coding DNA: TGTGCCAGCAGCCTGTACGGGACAGCGAACACCGGGGAGCTGTTTTTT.

This clone was seen a handful of times. The V call is TRBV10-3, the J call TRBJ2-1; D is undetermined. The germline V gene encodes CDR1 ENHRY and CDR2 SYGVKD. V was pared by 5 bases and J by 9 bases, with 11 bases between. The CDR3 is made up of 12 amino acids. The CDR3 sequence: CAISPGPAEQFF. CDR3 sequence (DNA): TGTGCCATCAGTCCAGGCCCGGCTGAGCAGTTCTTC.

The chain uses TRBV10-3 and TRBJ2-7; 9 nucleotides align to TRBD1. V dropped 4 bases and J dropped 3; count of bases not matched to a gene: 7. Germline assignment: CDR1 ENHRY and CDR2 SYGVKD. The CDR3 extends over 15 amino acids. The chain's CDR3 is CAISGPGTGFYEQYF. CDR3 sequence (DNA): TGTGCCATCAGTGGTCCCGGGACAGGGTTCTACGAGCAGTACTTC.

V gene TRBV7-2 combines with J gene TRBJ2-5; D unclear. Germline values: CDR1 SGHTA, CDR2 FQGNSA. The CDR3 runs 14 residues. Between the trimmed V and J ends, which lost 6 bases and 3 bases, there was a span of 14 bases. The CDR3 here is CASSRPGRKETQYF. The CDR3 coding sequence is TGTGCCAGCAGTCGTCCAGGACGGAAAGAGACCCAGTACTTC.

The gene calls are TRBV30 and TRBJ2-1; 9 positions agree with TRBD2. This CDR3 comprises 19 residues. The V segment lost 2 bases and the J segment 3 bases; nucleotides outside the gene matches: 17. Germline assignment: CDR1 GTSNPN and CDR2 SVGIG (reference sequence). The CDR3 protein is CAWSTRGHSGSPFYNEQFF. DNA of the CDR3: TGTGCCTGGAGTACCAGGGGCCATAGCGGGAGCCCCTTCTACAATGAGCAGTTCTTC.